These T cell receptor beta chains were read from a single sample in a study of blood T cell repertoires in COVID-19. The table came from immunoSEQ multiplex PCR; TCRdb's copy has only in-frame clones and leaves some out. Here the sample spans more than 400,000 clones, 70% to 90% being singletons. The sequencing sample was made of peripheral blood. These receptors were taken from a human donor in a cohort sampled during active COVID-19. Each CDR3 is given with its conserved first and last residue.

>TRBV2|14
CASSERAGGETQYF
>TRBV27|16
CASSLSPTGSSYEQYF
>TRBV5-1|14
CASRKGGENTEAFF
>TRBV4-1|12
CASSQGGAEAFF
>TRBV7-2|15
CASSSSSGRAGEQYF
>TRBV5-1|15
CASSSSSGSSSEQFF
>TRBV29-1|17
CSARRAGGAVGRTGAFF
>TRBV3-1/TRBV3-2|15
CASSETAWIYHEQYF
>TRBV14|15
CASSLSGTGKNGYTF
>TRBV5-4|13
CASSADSNYGYTF
>TRBV3-1/TRBV3-2|17
CASSQRDFRGVGEKLFF
>TRBV5-4|15
CASSSLAGAKYEQYF
>TRBV5-5|15
CASSPSGGTYNEQFF
>TRBV6-5|13
CASSSGIHGEQYF
>TRBV6-5|13
CASSTGPRGTQYF
>TRBV29-1|14
CSVYVRGVNTEAFF
>TRBV7-2|14
CASSPQTSDNEQFF
>TRBV28|14
CASSLAGGKETQYF
>TRBV6-5|12
CASSYWGGEQYF
>TRBV5-5|15
CASSLATGVPYGYTF
>TRBV9|17
CASSPTTGSGPYEKLFF
>TRBV3-1/TRBV3-2|16
CASSQDWTAGANVLTF
>TRBV4-3|16
CASSQGTGISENTIYF
>TRBV2|17
CASSLAGTSGRVDTQYF
>TRBV5-5|15
CASSAGRTANTEAFF
>TRBV30|13
CAWSYPSNQPQHF
>TRBV29-1|14
CSALRATSGNEQFF
>TRBV3-1/TRBV3-2|16
CASSQAGSGRAYEQYF
>TRBV5-1|16
CASSLVGQGPGETQYF
>TRBV30|17
CAWSVGGFGGGRSPLHF
>TRBV3-1/TRBV3-2|13
CASSRQGDREQYF